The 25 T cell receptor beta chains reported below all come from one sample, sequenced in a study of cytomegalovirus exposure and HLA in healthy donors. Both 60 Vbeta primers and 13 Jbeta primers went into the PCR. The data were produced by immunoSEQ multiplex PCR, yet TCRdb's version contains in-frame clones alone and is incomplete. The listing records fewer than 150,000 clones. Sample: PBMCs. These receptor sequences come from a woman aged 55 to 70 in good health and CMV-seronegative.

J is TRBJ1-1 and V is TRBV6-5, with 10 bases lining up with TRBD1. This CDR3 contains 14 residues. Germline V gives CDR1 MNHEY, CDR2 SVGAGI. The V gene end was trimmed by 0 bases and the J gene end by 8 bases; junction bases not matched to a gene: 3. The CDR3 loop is CASSYSTGGGEAFF. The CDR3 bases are TGTGCCAGCAGTTACTCGACAGGGGGCGGCGAAGCTTTCTTT.

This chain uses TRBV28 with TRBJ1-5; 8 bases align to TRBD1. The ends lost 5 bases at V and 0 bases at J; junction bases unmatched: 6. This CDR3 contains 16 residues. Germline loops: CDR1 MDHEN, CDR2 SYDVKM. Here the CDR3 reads CASSPAGQVSNQPQHF. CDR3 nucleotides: TGTGCCAGCAGTCCGGCGGGACAGGTTAGCAATCAGCCCCAGCATTTT. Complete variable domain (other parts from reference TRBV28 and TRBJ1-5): DVKVTQSSRYLVKRTGEKVFLECVQDMDHENMFWYRQDPGLGLRLIYFSYDVKMKEKGDIPEGYSVSREKKERFSLILESASTNQTSMYLCASSPAGQVSNQPQHFGDGTRLSIL.

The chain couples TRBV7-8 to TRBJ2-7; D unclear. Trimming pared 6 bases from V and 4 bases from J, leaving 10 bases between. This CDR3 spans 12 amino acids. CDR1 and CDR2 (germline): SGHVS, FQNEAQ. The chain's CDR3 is CASSFVFYEQYF. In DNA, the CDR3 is TGTGCCAGCAGTTTCGTCTTTTACGAGCAGTACTTC.

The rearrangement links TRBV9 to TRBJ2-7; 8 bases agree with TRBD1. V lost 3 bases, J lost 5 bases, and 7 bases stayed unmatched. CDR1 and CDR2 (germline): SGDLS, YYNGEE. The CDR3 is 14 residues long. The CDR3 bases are TGTGCCAGCAGCGCCGCGGGACAGGCCCACGAGCAGTACTTC. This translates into CASSAAGQAHEQYF.

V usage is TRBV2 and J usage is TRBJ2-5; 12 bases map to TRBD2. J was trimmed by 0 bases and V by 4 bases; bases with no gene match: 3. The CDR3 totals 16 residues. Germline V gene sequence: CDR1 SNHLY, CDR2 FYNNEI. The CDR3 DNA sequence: TGTGCCAGCAGTGGTGGACTAGCGGGGTACCAAGAGACCCAGTACTTC. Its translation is CASSGGLAGYQETQYF.

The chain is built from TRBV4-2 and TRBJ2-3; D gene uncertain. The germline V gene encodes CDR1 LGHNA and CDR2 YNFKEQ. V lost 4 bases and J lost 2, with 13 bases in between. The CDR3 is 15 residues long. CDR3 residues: CASSLMMAPTDTQYF. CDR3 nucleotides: TGTGCCAGCAGCCTGATGATGGCACCCACAGATACGCAGTATTTT.

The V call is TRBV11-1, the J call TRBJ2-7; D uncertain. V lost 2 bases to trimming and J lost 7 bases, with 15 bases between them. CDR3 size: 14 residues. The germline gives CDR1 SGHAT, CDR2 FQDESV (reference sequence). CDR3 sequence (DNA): TGTGCCAGCAGCTTACAAAGCCTAGTTAAGGAGCAGTACTTC. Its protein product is CASSLQSLVKEQYF.

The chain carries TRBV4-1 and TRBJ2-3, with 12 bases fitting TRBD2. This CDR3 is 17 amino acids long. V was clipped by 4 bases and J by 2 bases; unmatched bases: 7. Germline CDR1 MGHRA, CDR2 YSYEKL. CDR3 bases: TGCGCCAGCAGCCCTACTCGGACTAGCGGGATCACAGATACGCAGTATTTT. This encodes CASSPTRTSGITDTQYF.

CDR3 in DNA: TGTGCCAGCAGTGGGACAAATATGAACACTGAAGCTTTCTTT. This encodes CASSGTNMNTEAFF. The V gene is TRBV6-1, the J gene TRBJ1-1; D is perhaps TRBD1 (5 bases). V was pared by 4 bases and J by 0 bases, with 9 bases between. In germline, CDR1 is MNHNS, CDR2 SASEGT. CDR3 length: 14 amino acids.

CDR3 in amino acids: CASSKTGTRKFYEQYF. CDR3 nucleotide sequence: TGTGCCAGCAGCAAAACCGGGACTAGGAAATTTTACGAGCAGTACTTC. This rearrangement joins TRBV21-1 to TRBJ2-7; the table's TRBD2 call for D was not verified on the DNA. TRBV21-1 is a recognized pseudogene. This CDR3 region has 16 residues.

CDR3 bases: TGCGCCAGCAGCCGCGAGGGACAGACTTACCTCGAAGCTTTCTTT. This encodes CASSREGQTYLEAFF. The rearrangement links TRBV5-1 to TRBJ1-1; the match to TRBD1 covers 7 bases. Trimming took 4 bases from V and 8 from J; bases not matched to a gene: 14. CDR3 size: 15 residues. Germline CDR1 reads SGHRS; CDR2 reads YFSETQ.

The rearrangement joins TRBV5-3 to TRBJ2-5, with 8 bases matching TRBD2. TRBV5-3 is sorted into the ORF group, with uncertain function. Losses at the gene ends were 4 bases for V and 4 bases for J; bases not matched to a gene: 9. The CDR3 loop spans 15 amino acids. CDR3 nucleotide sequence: TGTGCCAGAAGCGAAGCGGGAGAGGTTCTAGAGACCCAGTACTTC. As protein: CARSEAGEVLETQYF.

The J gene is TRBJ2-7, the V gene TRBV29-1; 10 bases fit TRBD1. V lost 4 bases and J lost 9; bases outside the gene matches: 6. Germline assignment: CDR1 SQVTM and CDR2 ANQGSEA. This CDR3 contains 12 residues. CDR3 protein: CSVVGTGAWQYF. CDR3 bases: TGCAGCGTTGTAGGGACAGGGGCCTGGCAGTACTTC.

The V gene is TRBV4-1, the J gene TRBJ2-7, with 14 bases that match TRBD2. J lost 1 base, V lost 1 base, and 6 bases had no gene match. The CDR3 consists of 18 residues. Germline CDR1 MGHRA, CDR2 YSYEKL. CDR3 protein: CASSQGLAGGLGSYEQYF. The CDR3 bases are TGCGCCAGCAGCCAAGGACTAGCGGGAGGGCTTGGGTCCTACGAGCAGTACTTC.

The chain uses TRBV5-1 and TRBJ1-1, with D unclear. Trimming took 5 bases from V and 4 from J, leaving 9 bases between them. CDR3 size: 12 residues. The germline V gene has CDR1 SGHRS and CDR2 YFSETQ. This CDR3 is CASSSGGTEAFF. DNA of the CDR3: TGCGCCAGCAGTTCGGGAGGCACTGAAGCTTTCTTT.

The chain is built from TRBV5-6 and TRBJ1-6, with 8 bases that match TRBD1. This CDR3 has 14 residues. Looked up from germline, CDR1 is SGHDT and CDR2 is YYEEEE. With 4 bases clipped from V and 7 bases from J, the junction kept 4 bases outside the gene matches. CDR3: CASSRDRWNSPLHF. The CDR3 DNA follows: TGTGCCAGCAGCCGGGACAGGTGGAATTCACCCCTCCACTTT.

CDR3 sequence: CASSLTVNYGYTF. In DNA, the CDR3 is TGTGCCAGCAGTTTAACAGTAAACTATGGCTACACCTTC. This rearrangement joins TRBV28 to TRBJ1-2; D remains ambiguous. The CDR3 is 13 amino acids. In germline, CDR1 is MDHEN, CDR2 SYDVKM. The V end was cut by 2 bases, the J end by 2 bases, with 6 bases between.

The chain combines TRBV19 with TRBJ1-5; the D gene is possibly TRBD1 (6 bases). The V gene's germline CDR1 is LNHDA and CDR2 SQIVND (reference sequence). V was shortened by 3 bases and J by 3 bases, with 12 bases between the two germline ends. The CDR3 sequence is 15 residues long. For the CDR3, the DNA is TGTGCCAGTAGTATCCTTGGACAGCTCAATCAGCCCCAGCATTTT. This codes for CASSILGQLNQPQHF.

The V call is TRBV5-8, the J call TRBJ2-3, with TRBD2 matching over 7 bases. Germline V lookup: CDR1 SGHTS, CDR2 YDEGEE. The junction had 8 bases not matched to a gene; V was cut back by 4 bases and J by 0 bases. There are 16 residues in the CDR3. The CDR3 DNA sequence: TGTGCCAGCAGCACTGGACACGGGGGGAGCACAGATACGCAGTATTTT. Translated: CASSTGHGGSTDTQYF.

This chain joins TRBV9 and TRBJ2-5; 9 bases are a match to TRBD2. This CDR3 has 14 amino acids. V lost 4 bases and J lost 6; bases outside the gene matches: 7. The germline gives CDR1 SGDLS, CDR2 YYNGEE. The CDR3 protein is CASSQGTSRQTQYF. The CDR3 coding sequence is TGTGCCAGCAGCCAAGGGACTAGCCGTCAGACCCAGTACTTC. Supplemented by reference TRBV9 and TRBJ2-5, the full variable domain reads DSGVTQTPKHLITATGQRVTLRCSPRSGDLSVYWYQQSLDQGLQFLIQYYNGEERAKGNILERFSAQQFPDLHSELNLSSLELGDSALYFCASSQGTSRQTQYFGPGTRLLVL.

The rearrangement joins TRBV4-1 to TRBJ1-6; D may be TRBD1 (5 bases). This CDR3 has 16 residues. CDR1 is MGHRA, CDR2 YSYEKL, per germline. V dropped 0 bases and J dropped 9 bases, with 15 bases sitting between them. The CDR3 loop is CASSQESSMGGSPLHF. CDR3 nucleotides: TGCGCCAGCAGCCAAGAGAGTAGCATGGGGGGTTCACCCCTCCACTTT.

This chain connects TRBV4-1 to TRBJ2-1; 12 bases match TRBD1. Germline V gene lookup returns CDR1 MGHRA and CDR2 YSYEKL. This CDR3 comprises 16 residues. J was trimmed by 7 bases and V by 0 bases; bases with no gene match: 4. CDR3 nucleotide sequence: TGCGCCAGCAGCCAAGATCTGGGACAGGGGGCTAATGAGCAGTTCTTC. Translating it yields CASSQDLGQGANEQFF.

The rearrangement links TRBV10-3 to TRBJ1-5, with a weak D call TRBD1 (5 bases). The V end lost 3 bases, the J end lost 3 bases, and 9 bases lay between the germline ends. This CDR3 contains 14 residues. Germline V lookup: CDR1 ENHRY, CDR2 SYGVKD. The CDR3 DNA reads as TGTGCCATCAGTGACCAGGGAAACAATCAGCCCCAGCATTTT. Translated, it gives CAISDQGNNQPQHF.

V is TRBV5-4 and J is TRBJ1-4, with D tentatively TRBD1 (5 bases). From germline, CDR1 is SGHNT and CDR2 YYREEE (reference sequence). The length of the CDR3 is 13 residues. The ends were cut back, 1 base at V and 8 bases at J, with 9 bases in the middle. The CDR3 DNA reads TGTGCCAGCAGCTTGTCTAAGGGGGAAAAACTGTTTTTT. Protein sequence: CASSLSKGEKLFF.

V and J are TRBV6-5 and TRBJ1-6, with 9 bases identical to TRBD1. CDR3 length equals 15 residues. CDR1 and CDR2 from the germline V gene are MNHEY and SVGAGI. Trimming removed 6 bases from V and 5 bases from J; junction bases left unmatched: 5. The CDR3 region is CASSLGTGHNSPLHF. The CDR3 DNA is TGTGCCAGCAGCCTCGGGACAGGGCATAATTCACCCCTCCACTTT.